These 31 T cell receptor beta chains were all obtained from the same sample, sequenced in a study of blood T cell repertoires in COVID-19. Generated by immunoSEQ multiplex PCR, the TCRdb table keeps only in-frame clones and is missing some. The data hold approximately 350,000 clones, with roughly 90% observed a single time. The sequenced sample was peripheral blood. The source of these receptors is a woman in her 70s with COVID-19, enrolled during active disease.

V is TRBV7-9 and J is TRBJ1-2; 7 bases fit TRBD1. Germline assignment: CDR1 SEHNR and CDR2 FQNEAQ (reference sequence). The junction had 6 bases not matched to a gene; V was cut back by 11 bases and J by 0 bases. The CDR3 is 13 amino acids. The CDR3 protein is CAAGTAPNYGYTF. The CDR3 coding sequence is TGTGCCGCCGGGACAGCTCCTAACTATGGCTACACCTTC.

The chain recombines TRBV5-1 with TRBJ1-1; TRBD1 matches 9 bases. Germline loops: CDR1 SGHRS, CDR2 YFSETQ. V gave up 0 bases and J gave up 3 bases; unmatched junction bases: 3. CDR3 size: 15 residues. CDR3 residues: CASSLERQGDTEAFF. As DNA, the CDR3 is TGCGCCAGCAGCTTGGAAAGACAGGGGGACACTGAAGCTTTCTTT.

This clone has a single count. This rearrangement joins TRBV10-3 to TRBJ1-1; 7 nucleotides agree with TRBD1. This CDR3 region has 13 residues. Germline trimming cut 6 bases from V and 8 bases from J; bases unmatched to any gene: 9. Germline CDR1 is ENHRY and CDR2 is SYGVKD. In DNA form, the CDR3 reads TGTGCCATCAGGGACAGGCAACTTTTAGAAGCTTTCTTT. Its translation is CAIRDRQLLEAFF.

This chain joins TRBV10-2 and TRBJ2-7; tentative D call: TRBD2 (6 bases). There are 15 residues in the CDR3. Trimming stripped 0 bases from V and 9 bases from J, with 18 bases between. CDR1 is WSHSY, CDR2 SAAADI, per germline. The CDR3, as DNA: TGCGCCAGCAGTGAGTCTGCGGGGAGCGCCTCAGGGCAGTACTTC. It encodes CASSESAGSASGQYF.

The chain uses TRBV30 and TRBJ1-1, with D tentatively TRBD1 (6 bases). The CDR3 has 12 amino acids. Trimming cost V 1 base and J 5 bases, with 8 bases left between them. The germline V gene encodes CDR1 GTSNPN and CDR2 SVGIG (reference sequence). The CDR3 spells CAWSEGGTEAFF. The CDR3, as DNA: TGTGCCTGGAGTGAGGGGGGGACTGAAGCTTTCTTT.

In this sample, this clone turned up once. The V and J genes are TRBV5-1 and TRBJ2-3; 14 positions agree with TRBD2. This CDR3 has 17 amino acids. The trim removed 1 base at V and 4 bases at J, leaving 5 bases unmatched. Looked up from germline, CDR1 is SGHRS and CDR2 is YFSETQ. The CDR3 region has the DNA TGCGCCAGCAGCTTGCGGACTAGCGGGGGGACCGCAGATACGCAGTATTTT. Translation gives CASSLRTSGGTADTQYF.

The CDR3, as DNA: TGTGCCAGTCGGGGATCGACGGTTCAGCCCCAGCATTTT. It translates to CASRGSTVQPQHF. The V and J genes are TRBV19 and TRBJ1-5; D unresolved. Germline CDR1 LNHDA, CDR2 SQIVND (reference sequence). The CDR3 covers 13 residues. Deletions cut 8 bases from V and 6 bases from J, with 14 bases between.

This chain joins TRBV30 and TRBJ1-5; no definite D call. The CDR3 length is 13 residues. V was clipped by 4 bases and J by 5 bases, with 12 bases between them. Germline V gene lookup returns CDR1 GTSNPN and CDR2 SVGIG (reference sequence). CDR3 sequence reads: CAWKQAEHQPQHF. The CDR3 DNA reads TGTGCCTGGAAGCAGGCTGAACATCAGCCCCAGCATTTT.

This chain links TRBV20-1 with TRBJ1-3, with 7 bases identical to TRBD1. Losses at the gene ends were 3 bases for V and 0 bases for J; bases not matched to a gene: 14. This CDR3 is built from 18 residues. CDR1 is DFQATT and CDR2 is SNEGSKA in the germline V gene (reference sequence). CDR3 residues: CSASRDSYWVGSGNTIYF. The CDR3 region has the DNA TGCAGTGCTAGTAGGGACAGTTACTGGGTAGGCTCTGGAAACACCATATATTTT.

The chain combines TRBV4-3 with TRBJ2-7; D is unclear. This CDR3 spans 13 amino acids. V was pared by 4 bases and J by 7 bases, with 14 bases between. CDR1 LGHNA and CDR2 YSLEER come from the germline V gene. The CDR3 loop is CASSPKTGGEQYF. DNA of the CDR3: TGCGCCAGCAGCCCCAAGACGGGTGGTGAGCAGTACTTC.

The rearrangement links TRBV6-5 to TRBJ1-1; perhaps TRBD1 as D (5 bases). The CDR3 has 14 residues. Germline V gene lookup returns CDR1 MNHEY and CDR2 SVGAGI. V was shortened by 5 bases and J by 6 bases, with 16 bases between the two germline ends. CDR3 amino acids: CASSPPREGAEAFF. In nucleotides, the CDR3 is TGTGCCAGCAGTCCTCCCAGGGAAGGGGCTGAAGCTTTCTTT.

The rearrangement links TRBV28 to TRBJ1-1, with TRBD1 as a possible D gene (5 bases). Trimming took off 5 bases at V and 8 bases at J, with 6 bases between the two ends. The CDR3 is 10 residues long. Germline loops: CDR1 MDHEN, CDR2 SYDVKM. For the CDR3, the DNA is TGTGCCAGCAGTCGACAGGAAGCTTTCTTT. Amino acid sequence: CASSRQEAFF.

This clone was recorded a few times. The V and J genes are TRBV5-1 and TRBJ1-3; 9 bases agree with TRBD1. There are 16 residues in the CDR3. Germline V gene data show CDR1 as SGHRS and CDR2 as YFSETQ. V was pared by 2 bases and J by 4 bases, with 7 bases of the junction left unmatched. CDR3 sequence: CASSFSGTGSGNTIYF. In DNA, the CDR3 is TGCGCCAGCAGCTTCTCCGGGACAGGGTCGGGAAACACCATATATTTT.

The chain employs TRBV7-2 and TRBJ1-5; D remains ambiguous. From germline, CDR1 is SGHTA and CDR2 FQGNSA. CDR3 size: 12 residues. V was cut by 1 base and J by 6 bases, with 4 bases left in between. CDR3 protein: CASSLGSQPQHF. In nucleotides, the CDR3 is TGTGCCAGCAGCTTAGGGAGTCAGCCCCAGCATTTT.

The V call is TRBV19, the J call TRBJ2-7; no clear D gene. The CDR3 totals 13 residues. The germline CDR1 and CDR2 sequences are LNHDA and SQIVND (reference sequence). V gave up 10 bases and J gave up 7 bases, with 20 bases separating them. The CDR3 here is CATSPTFIEEQYF. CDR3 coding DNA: TGTGCCACATCACCCACCTTTATCGAGGAGCAGTACTTC.

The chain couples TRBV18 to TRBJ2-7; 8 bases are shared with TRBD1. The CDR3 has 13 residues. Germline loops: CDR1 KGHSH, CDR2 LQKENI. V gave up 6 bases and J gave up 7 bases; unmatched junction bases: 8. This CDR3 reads CASSRTGSGEQYF. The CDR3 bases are TGTGCCAGCTCCCGGACAGGGTCGGGGGAGCAGTACTTC.

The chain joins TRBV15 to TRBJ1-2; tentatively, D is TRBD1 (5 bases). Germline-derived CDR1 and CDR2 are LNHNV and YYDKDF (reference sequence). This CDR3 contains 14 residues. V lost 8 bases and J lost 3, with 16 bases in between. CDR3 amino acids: CATGGSTGYYGYTF. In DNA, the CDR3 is TGTGCCACCGGAGGGTCCACAGGTTACTATGGCTACACCTTC.

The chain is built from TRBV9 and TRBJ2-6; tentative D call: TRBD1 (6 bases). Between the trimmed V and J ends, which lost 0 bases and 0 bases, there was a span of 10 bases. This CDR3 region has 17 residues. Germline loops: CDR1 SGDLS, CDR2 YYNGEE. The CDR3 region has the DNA TGTGCCAGCAGCGTAGACAGGGCAGCCTCTGGGGCCAACGTCCTGACTTTC. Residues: CASSVDRAASGANVLTF.

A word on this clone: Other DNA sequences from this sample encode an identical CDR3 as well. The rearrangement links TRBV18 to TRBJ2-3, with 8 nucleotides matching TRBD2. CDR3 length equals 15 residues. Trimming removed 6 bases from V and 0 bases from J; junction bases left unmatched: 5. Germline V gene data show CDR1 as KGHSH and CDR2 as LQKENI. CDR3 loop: CASSSLAGSTDTQYF. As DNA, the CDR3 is TGTGCCAGCTCCTCTTTAGCGGGAAGCACAGATACGCAGTATTTT.

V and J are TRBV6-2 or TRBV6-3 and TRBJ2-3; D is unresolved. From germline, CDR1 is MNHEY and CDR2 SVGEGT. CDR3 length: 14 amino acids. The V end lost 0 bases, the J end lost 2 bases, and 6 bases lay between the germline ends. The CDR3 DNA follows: TGTGCCAGCAGTTACTCGCACTACACAGATACGCAGTATTTT. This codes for CASSYSHYTDTQYF.

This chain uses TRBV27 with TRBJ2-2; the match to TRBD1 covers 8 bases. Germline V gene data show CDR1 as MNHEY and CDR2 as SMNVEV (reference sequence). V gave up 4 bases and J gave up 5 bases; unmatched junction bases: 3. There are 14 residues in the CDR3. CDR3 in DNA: TGTGCCAGCAGTTCCCGGACAGGGACCGGGGAGCTGTTTTTT. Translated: CASSSRTGTGELFF.

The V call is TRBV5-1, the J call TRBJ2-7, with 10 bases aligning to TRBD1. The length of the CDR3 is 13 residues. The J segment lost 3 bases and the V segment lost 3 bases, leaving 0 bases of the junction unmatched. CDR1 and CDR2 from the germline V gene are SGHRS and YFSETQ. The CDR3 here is CASSWDRGYEQYF. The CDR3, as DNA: TGCGCCAGCAGCTGGGACAGGGGCTACGAGCAGTACTTC.

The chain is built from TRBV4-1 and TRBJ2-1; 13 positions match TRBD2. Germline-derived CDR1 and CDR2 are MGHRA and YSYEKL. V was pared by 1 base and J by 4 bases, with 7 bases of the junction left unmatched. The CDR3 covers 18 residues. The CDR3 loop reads CASSQGSLAGGMYNEQFF. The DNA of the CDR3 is TGCGCCAGCAGCCAAGGATCACTAGCGGGGGGGATGTACAATGAGCAGTTCTTC.

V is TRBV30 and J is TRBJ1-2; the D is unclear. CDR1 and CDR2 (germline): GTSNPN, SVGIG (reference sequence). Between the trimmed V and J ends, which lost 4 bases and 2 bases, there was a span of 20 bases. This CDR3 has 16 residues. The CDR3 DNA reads TGTGCCTGGACCCCCCCTCCTACTACGAAGAACTATGGCTACACCTTC. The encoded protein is CAWTPPPTTKNYGYTF.

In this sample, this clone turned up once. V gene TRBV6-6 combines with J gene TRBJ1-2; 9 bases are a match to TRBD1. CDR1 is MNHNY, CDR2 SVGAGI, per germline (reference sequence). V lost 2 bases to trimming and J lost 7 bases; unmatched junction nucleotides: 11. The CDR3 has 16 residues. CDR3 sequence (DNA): TGTGCCAGCAGTTACAATGGGGACAGGGATACGGGTGGCTACACCTTC. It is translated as CASSYNGDRDTGGYTF.

CDR3 protein: CASSYSLREKLFF. Here the CDR3 DNA reads TGTGCCAGCAGTTACTCCTTGAGGGAAAAACTGTTTTTT. The chain employs TRBV6-5 and TRBJ1-4; D uncertain. CDR3 size: 13 residues. CDR1 MNHEY and CDR2 SVGAGI come from the germline V gene. V lost 0 bases and J lost 8, with 7 bases in between.

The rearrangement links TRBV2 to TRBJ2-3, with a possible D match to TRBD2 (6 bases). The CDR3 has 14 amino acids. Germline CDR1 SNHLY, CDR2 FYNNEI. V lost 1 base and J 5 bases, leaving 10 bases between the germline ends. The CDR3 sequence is CASSEGMRGDTQYF. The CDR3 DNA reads TGTGCCAGCAGTGAAGGGATGCGGGGAGATACGCAGTATTTT. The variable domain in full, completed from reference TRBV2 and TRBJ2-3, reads EPEVTQTPSHQVTQMGQEVILRCVPISNHLYFYWYRQILGQKVEFLVSFYNNEISEKSEIFDDQFSVERPDGSNFTLKIRSTKLEDSAMYFCASSEGMRGDTQYFGPGTRLTVL.

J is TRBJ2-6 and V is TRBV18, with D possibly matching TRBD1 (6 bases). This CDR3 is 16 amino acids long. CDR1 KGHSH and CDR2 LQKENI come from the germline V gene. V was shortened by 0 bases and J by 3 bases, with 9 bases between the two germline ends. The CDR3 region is CASSPPSQGGANVLTF. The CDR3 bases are TGTGCCAGCTCACCACCTTCACAGGGTGGGGCCAACGTCCTGACTTTC.

The CDR3 DNA sequence: TGTGCCAGCTCACCACCGAGGGGGCGGGAGACCCAGTACTTC. It specifies CASSPPRGRETQYF. The chain combines TRBV18 with TRBJ2-5; 7 nucleotides align to TRBD1. Germline trimming cut 0 bases from V and 5 bases from J; bases unmatched to any gene: 3. Germline V gene data show CDR1 as KGHSH and CDR2 as LQKENI. The CDR3 runs to 14 residues.

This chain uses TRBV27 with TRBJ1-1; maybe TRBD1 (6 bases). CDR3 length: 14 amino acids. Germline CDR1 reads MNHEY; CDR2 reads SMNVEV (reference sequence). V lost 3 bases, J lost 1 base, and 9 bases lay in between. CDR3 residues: CASSFLGANTEAFF. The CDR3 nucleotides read TGTGCCAGCAGTTTCTTGGGGGCGAACACTGAAGCTTTCTTT.

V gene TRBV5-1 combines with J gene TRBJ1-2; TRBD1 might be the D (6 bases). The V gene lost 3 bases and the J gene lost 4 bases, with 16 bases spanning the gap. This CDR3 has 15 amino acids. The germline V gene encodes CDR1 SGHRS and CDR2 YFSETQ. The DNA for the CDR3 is TGCGCCAGCAGCTACTCAGGGGATTCAGGCTATGGCTACACCTTC. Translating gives CASSYSGDSGYGYTF.